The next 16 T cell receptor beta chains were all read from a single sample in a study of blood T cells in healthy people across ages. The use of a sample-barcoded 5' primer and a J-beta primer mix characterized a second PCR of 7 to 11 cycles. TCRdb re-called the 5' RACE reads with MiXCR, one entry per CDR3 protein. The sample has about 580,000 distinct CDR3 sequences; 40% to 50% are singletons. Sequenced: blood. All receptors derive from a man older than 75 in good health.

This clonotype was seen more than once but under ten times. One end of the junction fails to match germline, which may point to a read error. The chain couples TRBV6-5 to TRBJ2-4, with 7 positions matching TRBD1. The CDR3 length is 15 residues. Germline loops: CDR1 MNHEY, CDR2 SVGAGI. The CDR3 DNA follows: TGTGCCAGCAGCAGACAGGGAACGTCCAAAAACGTTCAGTACTTC. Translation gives CASSRQGTSKNVQYF.

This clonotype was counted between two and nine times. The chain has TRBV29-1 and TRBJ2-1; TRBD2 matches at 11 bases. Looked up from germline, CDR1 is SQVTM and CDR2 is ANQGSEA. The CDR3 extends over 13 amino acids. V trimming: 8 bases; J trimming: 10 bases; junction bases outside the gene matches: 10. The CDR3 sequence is CSSQTSGNSEQFF. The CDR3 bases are TGCAGCTCCCAGACTAGCGGGAATTCGGAGCAGTTCTTC.

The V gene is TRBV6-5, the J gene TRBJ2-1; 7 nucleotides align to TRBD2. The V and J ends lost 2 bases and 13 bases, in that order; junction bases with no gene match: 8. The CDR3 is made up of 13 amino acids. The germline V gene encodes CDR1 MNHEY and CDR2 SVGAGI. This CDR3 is CASSYATGGSQFF. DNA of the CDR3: TGTGCCAGCAGTTACGCAACGGGCGGGAGTCAGTTCTTC.

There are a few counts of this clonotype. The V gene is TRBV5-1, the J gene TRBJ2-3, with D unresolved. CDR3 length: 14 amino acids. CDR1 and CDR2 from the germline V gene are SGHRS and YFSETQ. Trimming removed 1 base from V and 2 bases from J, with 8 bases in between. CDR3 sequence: CASSLNDITDTQYF. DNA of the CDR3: TGCGCCAGCAGCTTGAACGACATCACAGATACGCAGTATTTT.

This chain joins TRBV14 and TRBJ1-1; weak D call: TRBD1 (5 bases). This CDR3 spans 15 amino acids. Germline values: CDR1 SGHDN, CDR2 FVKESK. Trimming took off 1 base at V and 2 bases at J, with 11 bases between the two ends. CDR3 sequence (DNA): TGTGCCAGCAGCCAAGGCAGGGCCTTTAACACTGAAGCTTTCTTT. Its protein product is CASSQGRAFNTEAFF.

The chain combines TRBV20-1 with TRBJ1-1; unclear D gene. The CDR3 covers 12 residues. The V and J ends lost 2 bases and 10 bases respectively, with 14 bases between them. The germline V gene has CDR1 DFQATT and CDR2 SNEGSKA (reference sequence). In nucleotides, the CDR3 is TGCAGTGCTAGACGCACCACGGCTGGAGCTTTCTTT. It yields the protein CSARRTTAGAFF.

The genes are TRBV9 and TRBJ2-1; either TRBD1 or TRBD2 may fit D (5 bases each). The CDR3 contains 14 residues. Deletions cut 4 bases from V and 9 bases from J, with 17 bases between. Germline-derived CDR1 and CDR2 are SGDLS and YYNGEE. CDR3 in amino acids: CASSLGPTRGEQFF. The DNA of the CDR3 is TGTGCCAGCAGCTTGGGACCCACACGGGGTGAGCAGTTCTTC. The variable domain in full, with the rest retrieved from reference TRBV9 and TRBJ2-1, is DSGVTQTPKHLITATGQRVTLRCSPRSGDLSVYWYQQSLDQGLQFLIQYYNGEERAKGNILERFSAQQFPDLHSELNLSSLELGDSALYFCASSLGPTRGEQFFGPGTRLTVL.

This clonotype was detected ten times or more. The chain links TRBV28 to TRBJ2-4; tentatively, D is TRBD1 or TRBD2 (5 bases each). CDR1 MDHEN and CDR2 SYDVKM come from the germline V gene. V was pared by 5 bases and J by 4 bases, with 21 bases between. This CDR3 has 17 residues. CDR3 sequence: CASSPPGPGSEKNIQYF. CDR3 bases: TGTGCCAGCAGTCCGCCGGGACCCGGCAGCGAAAAAAACATTCAGTACTTC.

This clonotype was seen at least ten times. This CDR3 is CSGTKGDNIQYF. DNA of the CDR3: TGCAGCGGAACTAAGGGGGATAACATTCAGTACTTC. The V gene is TRBV20-1, the J gene TRBJ2-4; tentatively, D is TRBD1 (6 bases). The CDR3 runs to 12 residues. The germline gives CDR1 DFQATT, CDR2 SNEGSKA (reference sequence).

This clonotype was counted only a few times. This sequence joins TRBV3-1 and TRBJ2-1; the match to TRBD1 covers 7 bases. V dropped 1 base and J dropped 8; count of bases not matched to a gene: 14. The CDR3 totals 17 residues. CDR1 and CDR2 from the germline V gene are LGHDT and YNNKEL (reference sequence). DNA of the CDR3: TGTGCCAGCAGCCAAGGATTTAAGGGGGCGCGGTTTCATGAGCAGTTCTTC. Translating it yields CASSQGFKGARFHEQFF.

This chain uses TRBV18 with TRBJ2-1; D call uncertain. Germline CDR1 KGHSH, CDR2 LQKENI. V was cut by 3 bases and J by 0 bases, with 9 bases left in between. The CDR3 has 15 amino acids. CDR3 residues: CASSPITASYNEQFF. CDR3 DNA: TGTGCCAGCTCACCTATAACAGCCTCCTACAATGAGCAGTTCTTC.

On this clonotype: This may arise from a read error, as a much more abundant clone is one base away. The CDR3 coding sequence is TGTGCCAGCAGTCCGACCCACTGGGCAGGAGGCACTGAAGCTTTCTTT. Amino acid sequence: CASSPTHWAGGTEAFF. The gene calls are TRBV6-5 and TRBJ1-1; D ambiguous. Trimming removed 5 bases at V and 4 bases at J, with 20 bases between. The CDR3 spans 16 residues. Germline V lookup: CDR1 MNHEY, CDR2 SVGAGI.

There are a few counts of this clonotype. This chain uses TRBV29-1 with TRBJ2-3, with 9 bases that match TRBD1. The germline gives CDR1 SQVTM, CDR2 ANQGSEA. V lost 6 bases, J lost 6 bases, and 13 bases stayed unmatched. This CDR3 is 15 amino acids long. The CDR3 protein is CSVPQGQGTPDTQYF. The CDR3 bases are TGCAGCGTCCCTCAAGGACAGGGGACACCTGATACGCAGTATTTT.

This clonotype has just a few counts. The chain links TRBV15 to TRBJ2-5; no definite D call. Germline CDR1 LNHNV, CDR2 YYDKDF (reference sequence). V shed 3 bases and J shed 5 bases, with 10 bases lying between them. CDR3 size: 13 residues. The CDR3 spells CATSRAYEETQYF. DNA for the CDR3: TGTGCCACCAGCAGGGCCTACGAGGAGACCCAGTACTTC.

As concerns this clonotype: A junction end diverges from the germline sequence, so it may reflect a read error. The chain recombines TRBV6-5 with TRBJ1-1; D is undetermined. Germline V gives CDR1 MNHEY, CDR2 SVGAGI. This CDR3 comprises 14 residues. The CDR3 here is CTSNLWAGNTEAFF. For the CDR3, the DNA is TGTACCAGCAACCTTTGGGCGGGGAACACTGAAGCTTTCTTT.

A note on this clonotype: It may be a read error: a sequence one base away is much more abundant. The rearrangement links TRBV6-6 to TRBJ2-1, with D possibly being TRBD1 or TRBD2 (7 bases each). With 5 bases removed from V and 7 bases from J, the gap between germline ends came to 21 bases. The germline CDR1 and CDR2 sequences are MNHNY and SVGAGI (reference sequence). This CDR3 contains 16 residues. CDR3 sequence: CASSRGRRQGGNEQFF. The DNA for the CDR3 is TGTGCCAGCAGTCGAGGACGGAGACAGGGAGGGAATGAGCAGTTCTTC.